This T cell receptor beta chain was found in a study of human T cells and chemical hapten exposure. Losses at the gene ends were 3 bases for V and 10 bases for J; bases not matched to a gene: 6. The length of the CDR3 is 13 residues. Germline-derived CDR1 and CDR2 are LNHDA and SQIVND (reference sequence). Treatment here: therapeutic diphenylcyclopropenone sensitization with weekly scalp DPC. In the library, unique molecular identifiers were attached to individual cDNA molecules. Original analysis: Sequenced samples showed a median of around 96,000 TCRs each, with counts running from around 20,000 to 690,000. TCRdb processed the reads anew with MiXCR; each CDR3 protein has one entry. The authors' filters were not applied to this entry. In the table there are 500 to 750 distinct CDR3 sequences, around 98% of which are singletons.

This material consisted of whole blood, taken before DPC sensitization or 2, 6, or about 24 weeks after (not recorded which). The chain couples TRBV19 to TRBJ2-1; 7 bases are a match to TRBD1. The receptor comes from an adult with alopecia areata. Some clones in this sample may be carry-over from other donors' samples. This table probably holds off-target reads from a library built for another chain. CDR3 protein: CASSIGRGREQFF. The CDR3 region has the DNA TGTGCCAGTAGTATCGGAAGGGGGCGGGAGCAGTTCTTC.